This T cell receptor (beta chain) was profiled in a study of cytomegalovirus exposure and HLA in healthy donors. Germline-derived CDR1 and CDR2 are SGHKS and YYEKEE (reference sequence). The length of the CDR3 is 14 residues. The junction had 0 bases not matched to a gene; V was cut back by 2 bases and J by 0 bases. Study-wide points: Within the 120 or so validation repertoires, first-cohort TCR clusters tended to co-occur, according to a later analysis. Fewer than 200 TCR beta chains were listed as cytomegalovirus-associated.

Produced via immunoSEQ multiplex PCR; TCRdb's table is partial and in-frame only. The table records around 80,000 clones, around 95% of them present only once. The donors belonged to the roughly 130-subject validation cohort, separate from the approximately 700-subject first cohort. A remark on this clone: Antigen specificity is unknown. In the same sample, other DNA sequences code for this CDR3.

The clonotype comes from a young woman in good health and CMV-seronegative. V usage is TRBV5-5 and J usage is TRBJ2-7, with TRBD2 identical over 9 bases. The specimen was PBMCs. Here the CDR3 DNA reads TGTGCCAGCAGCTTTAGCGGGAGCTCCTACGAGCAGTACTTC. Protein: CASSFSGSSYEQYF.